These 21 T cell receptor beta chains originate from one sample sequenced in a study of CD8+ T cells in alopecia areata. Extracted from the samples, RNA was reverse transcribed into cDNA to serve as the sequencing template. Assay used: immunoSEQ multiplex PCR; TCRdb lists only in-frame clones, some missing. This table holds roughly 250,000 clones, 60% found once. Treatment denoted: oral pan-JAK inhibitor, 5-10 mg twice daily. This material consisted of CD4+ T cells sorted from blood, taken around week 54, from a patient treated with tofacitinib. The receptors come from a human donor with alopecia areata.

The chain combines TRBV6-5 with TRBJ2-6, with D maybe TRBD1 (5 bases). Per the germline V gene, CDR1 is MNHEY and CDR2 is SVGAGI. Trimming removed 1 base from V and 1 base from J, with 8 bases in between. The CDR3 is 16 amino acids. The CDR3 sequence: CASSYLRQSGANVLTF. CDR3 coding DNA: TGTGCCAGCAGTTACTTGAGACAGTCTGGGGCCAACGTCCTGACTTTC.

This clone showed up just a few times. Sequence at one end of the junction differs from germline and may be a read error. Other DNA sequences in the sample encode the same CDR3. The chain employs TRBV7-2 and TRBJ2-3; 14 nucleotides align to TRBD2. CDR1 SGHTA and CDR2 FQGNSA come from the germline V gene. CDR3 length equals 16 residues. The CDR3 sequence is CASSLDGTSGGRTQYF. The CDR3 DNA reads TGCGCCAGCAGCTTGGACGGGACTAGCGGGGGTCGTACGCAGTATTTT.

The rearrangement links TRBV7-8 to TRBJ1-1; possible D gene TRBD1, 5 bases. This CDR3 is built from 14 residues. Germline V gene lookup returns CDR1 SGHVS and CDR2 FQNEAQ. V was shortened by 1 base and J by 4 bases, with 10 bases between the two germline ends. CDR3 sequence (DNA): TGTGCCAGCAGCTTAGTCTGGGGGACCACTGAAGCTTTCTTT. Translating it yields CASSLVWGTTEAFF.

The chain carries TRBV29-1 and TRBJ2-1; D perhaps matches TRBD2 (6 bases). The CDR3 sequence is 12 residues long. In germline, CDR1 is SQVTM, CDR2 ANQGSEA. Between the trimmed V and J ends, which lost 7 bases and 7 bases, there was a span of 14 bases. The CDR3 DNA sequence: TGCAGCGCTGGGACTCCCCGGAATGAGCAGTTCTTC. This gives the protein CSAGTPRNEQFF.

The chain recombines TRBV7-9 with TRBJ1-6; 7 nucleotides align to TRBD1. CDR1 and CDR2 (germline): SEHNR, FQNEAQ (reference sequence). V lost 5 bases, J lost 5 bases, and 3 bases stayed unmatched. The CDR3 runs to 14 residues. As DNA, the CDR3 is TGTGCCAGCAGCCTGGGACAGAATAATTCACCCCTCCACTTT. It codes for CASSLGQNNSPLHF.

V gene TRBV4-3 combines with J gene TRBJ2-1; TRBD2 matches at 10 bases. This CDR3 is 17 amino acids long. With V trimmed by 0 bases and J by 5 bases, 7 bases remained unmatched. Per the germline V gene, CDR1 is LGHNA and CDR2 is YSLEER. The CDR3 loop is CASSQDPGLAVNNEQFF. CDR3 sequence (DNA): TGCGCCAGCAGCCAAGATCCTGGACTAGCGGTTAACAATGAGCAGTTCTTC.

This rearrangement joins TRBV5-1 to TRBJ2-7; D gene unclear. This CDR3 contains 13 residues. V lost 0 bases to trimming and J lost 2 bases, with 6 bases between them. Germline V gene lookup returns CDR1 SGHRS and CDR2 YFSETQ. The chain's CDR3 is CASSLESAYEQYF. In DNA, the CDR3 is TGCGCCAGCAGCTTGGAGTCCGCCTACGAGCAGTACTTC.

The chain recombines TRBV30 with TRBJ2-3, with D possibly being TRBD1 (6 bases). The V end was cut by 2 bases, the J end by 5 bases, with 8 bases between. This CDR3 comprises 12 residues. Germline CDR1 GTSNPN, CDR2 SVGIG (reference sequence). The CDR3 region has the DNA TGTGCCTGGAGTATGGACAGAGATACGCAGTATTTT. This encodes CAWSMDRDTQYF.

The chain combines TRBV19 with TRBJ2-7; the D is unclear. V lost 1 base and J 9 bases, leaving 16 bases between the germline ends. The CDR3 is 14 amino acids. The V gene's germline CDR1 is LNHDA and CDR2 SQIVND (reference sequence). Written as DNA, the CDR3 is TGTGCCAGTAGTATAGGCGAAGGACGTGGGTGGCAGTACTTC. It yields the protein CASSIGEGRGWQYF.

The chain employs TRBV30 and TRBJ2-1; no reliable D call. Trimming shortened V by 0 bases and J by 9 bases, and 15 bases separated the two germline ends. The germline gives CDR1 GTSNPN, CDR2 SVGIG (reference sequence). There are 14 residues in the CDR3. CDR3 coding DNA: TGTGCCTGGAGTGTCCTCTCGTACTTTGGTGAGCAGTTCTTC. Its protein product is CAWSVLSYFGEQFF. The full variable domain, its missing parts supplied by reference TRBV30 and TRBJ2-1, is SQTIHQWPATLVQPVGSPLSLECTVEGTSNPNLYWYRQAAGRGLQLLFYSVGIGQISSEVPQNLSASRPQDRQFILSSKKLLLSDSGFYLCAWSVLSYFGEQFFGPGTRLTVL.

In its sample, this clone was seen a few times. V usage is TRBV25-1 and J usage is TRBJ1-2, with TRBD1 identical over 8 bases. The junction had 9 bases not matched to a gene; V was cut back by 1 base and J by 11 bases. The germline CDR1 and CDR2 sequences are MGHDK and SYGVNS. This CDR3 comprises 14 residues. CDR3: CASSESGSGGGYTF. The CDR3 DNA reads as TGTGCCAGCAGTGAATCAGGGTCAGGGGGCGGGTACACCTTC.

The chain employs TRBV27 and TRBJ2-3, with a weak D call TRBD2 (6 bases). The CDR3 is made up of 14 amino acids. V was shortened by 7 bases and J by 2 bases, with 13 bases between the two germline ends. Germline assignment: CDR1 MNHEY and CDR2 SMNVEV (reference sequence). The CDR3 DNA reads as TGTGCCAGCACCGGGAGTAGGACCACAGATACGCAGTATTTT. The encoded protein is CASTGSRTTDTQYF.

This clone came up a few times. The CDR3 loop is CASSYAATRYYF. CDR3 DNA sequence: TGTGCCAGCAGTTACGCAGCTACGAGATACTACTTC. The rearrangement uses TRBV6-6 and TRBJ2-7, with D unresolved. CDR1 and CDR2 (germline): MNHNY, SVGAGI (reference sequence). The CDR3 is 12 residues long. V lost 2 bases to trimming and J lost 13 bases, with 15 bases between them.

J is TRBJ2-3 and V is TRBV9, with 10 positions matching TRBD2. The CDR3 has 17 residues. Per germline, CDR1 SGDLS and CDR2 YYNGEE. V was pared by 3 bases and J by 5 bases, with 12 bases of the junction left unmatched. CDR3 region: CASSATPGLALGDTQYF. The DNA of the CDR3 is TGTGCCAGCAGCGCTACTCCGGGACTAGCGTTGGGAGATACGCAGTATTTT.

This chain connects TRBV29-1 to TRBJ1-1; maybe TRBD1 (6 bases). This CDR3 comprises 12 residues. With 2 bases removed from V and 3 bases from J, the gap between germline ends came to 7 bases. Germline CDR1 and CDR2: SQVTM and ANQGSEA. In DNA, the CDR3 is TGCAGCGTTGAAAGGGGGGACACTGAAGCTTTCTTT. Translation gives CSVERGDTEAFF.

CDR3 nucleotide sequence: TGCGCCAGCAGCTTCGCCGATAGCACAGATACGCAGTATTTT. This translates into CASSFADSTDTQYF. This chain connects TRBV5-1 to TRBJ2-3; the D is unclear. Germline CDR1 and CDR2: SGHRS and YFSETQ. Between the trimmed V and J ends, which lost 2 bases and 0 bases, there was a span of 7 bases. CDR3 length equals 14 residues. Full variable domain (outside the CDR3, taken from reference TRBV5-1 and TRBJ2-3): KAGVTQTPRYLIKTRGQQVTLSCSPISGHRSVSWYQQTPGQGLQFLFEYFSETQRNKGNFPGRFSGRQFSNSRSEMNVSTLELGDSALYLCASSFADSTDTQYFGPGTRLTVL.

This rearrangement joins TRBV4-3 to TRBJ2-7; D call uncertain. This CDR3 region has 15 residues. V was pared by 4 bases and J by 1 base, with 14 bases between. CDR1 LGHNA and CDR2 YSLEER come from the germline V gene. CDR3 coding DNA: TGCGCCAGCAGCCTACAGAGGTACCAATCCTACGAGCAGTACTTC. Translated: CASSLQRYQSYEQYF.

The chain uses TRBV5-1 and TRBJ2-3, with D possibly being TRBD1 or TRBD2 (5 bases each). Germline V gene sequence: CDR1 SGHRS, CDR2 YFSETQ. V lost 5 bases and J lost 2, with 12 bases in between. This CDR3 has 14 amino acids. CDR3: CASSTGTITDTQYF. The CDR3 bases are TGCGCCAGCAGTACCGGGACGATCACAGATACGCAGTATTTT. Together with reference TRBV5-1 and TRBJ2-3, the CDR3 gives the full variable domain: KAGVTQTPRYLIKTRGQQVTLSCSPISGHRSVSWYQQTPGQGLQFLFEYFSETQRNKGNFPGRFSGRQFSNSRSEMNVSTLELGDSALYLCASSTGTITDTQYFGPGTRLTVL.

A few counts support this clone. The chain employs TRBV7-8 and TRBJ1-5; D unresolved. The ends were cut back, 3 bases at V and 2 bases at J, with 14 bases in the middle. The germline gives CDR1 SGHVS, CDR2 FQNEAQ. The length of the CDR3 is 16 residues. In DNA, the CDR3 is TGTGCCAGCAGCTTTTCTACGGGATCGGGCAATCAGCCCCAGCATTTT. It encodes CASSFSTGSGNQPQHF.

In this sample, this clone turned up once. The rearrangement uses TRBV10-3 and TRBJ2-5, with 8 nucleotides matching TRBD2. This CDR3 contains 15 residues. V shed 4 bases and J 5 bases; nucleotides not matched to a gene: 9. From germline, CDR1 is ENHRY and CDR2 SYGVKD. The CDR3 loop reads CAISGASGPRETQYF. CDR3 nucleotide sequence: TGTGCCATCAGTGGGGCTAGCGGGCCCCGGGAGACCCAGTACTTC.

The chain carries TRBV7-9 and TRBJ2-7, with D perhaps TRBD1 or TRBD2 (6 bases each). Germline CDR1 SEHNR, CDR2 FQNEAQ (reference sequence). Trimming took 5 bases from V and 10 from J, leaving 21 bases between them. The CDR3 is 14 amino acids. This CDR3 reads CASSPPRGASRQYF. As DNA, the CDR3 is TGTGCCAGCAGCCCTCCTAGGGGGGCCTCCCGACAGTACTTC.